Shown below are 5 T cell receptor beta chains from a single sample sequenced in a study of T cell therapy after organ transplantation. The time point is: 4-8 weeks after completion of therapy. Which antigens these TCRs recognize remains unknown. Assay: immunoSEQ multiplex PCR; the TCRdb copy retains only in-frame clones and omits some. Among 5,500 to 6,500 clones listed, roughly 70% were seen once. The sample in question was CD8+ T cells from blood, obtained after autologous CMV-specific T cell therapy. These receptors all stem from a human patient who had received a solid organ transplant and had CMV disease. Some T cells may trace back to the graft donor.

By frequency in the sample, this clone is medium-sized. V and J are TRBV21-1 and TRBJ1-5; the D call in the table, TRBD1, was not verified against the DNA. TRBV21-1 is a recognized pseudogene. CDR3 size: 21 residues. The CDR3 loop is CASSNLRDRGGGIGGNQPQHF. CDR3 in DNA: TGTGCCAGCAGCAATCTCCGGGACAGGGGAGGAGGGATTGGGGGCAATCAGCCCCAGCATTTT.

The chain uses TRBV7-2 and TRBJ2-3, with 14 nucleotides matching TRBD2. Unmatched junction bases numbered 3, after V lost 3 bases and J lost 1 base. Germline-derived CDR1 and CDR2 are SGHTA and FQGNSA. The CDR3 totals 17 residues. This CDR3 reads CASSLTGLAGGTDTQYF. CDR3 sequence (DNA): TGTGCCAGCAGCTTGACGGGACTAGCGGGAGGCACAGATACGCAGTATTTT.

CDR3 in amino acids: CASSEEGNAAVYEQYF. The CDR3 DNA sequence: TGTGCCAGCAGTGAAGAGGGGAACGCTGCCGTATACGAGCAGTACTTC. The J gene is TRBJ2-7, the V gene TRBV6-1, with D tentatively TRBD1 (5 bases). Trimming stripped 1 base from V and 4 bases from J, with 17 bases between. The CDR3 has 16 amino acids. Per germline, CDR1 MNHNS and CDR2 SASEGT.

This clone was counted a few times. The chain has TRBV30 and TRBJ1-2; unclear D gene. From germline, CDR1 is GTSNPN and CDR2 SVGIG (reference sequence). V lost 4 bases to trimming and J lost 1 base, with 1 base between them. The CDR3 contains 10 residues. The CDR3 DNA reads as TGTGCCTGGAATAACTATGGCTACACCTTC. It translates to CAWNNYGYTF. The full variable domain, with the rest looked up from reference TRBV30 and TRBJ1-2, is SQTIHQWPATLVQPVGSPLSLECTVEGTSNPNLYWYRQAAGRGLQLLFYSVGIGQISSEVPQNLSASRPQDRQFILSSKKLLLSDSGFYLCAWNNYGYTFGSGTRLTVV.

The chain recombines TRBV5-6 with TRBJ2-7, with TRBD2 matching over 9 bases. CDR1 and CDR2 (germline): SGHDT, YYEEEE. This CDR3 spans 15 amino acids. Trimming removed 2 bases from V and 7 bases from J; junction bases left unmatched: 10. CDR3 sequence reads: CASSLGREGLREQYF. The CDR3, as DNA: TGTGCCAGCAGCTTAGGGCGGGAGGGTCTGAGGGAGCAGTACTTC.